The sequence of this TCR beta chain was determined in a study of identical twins (dated by TCRdb to 2015 to 2016). General notes on the study: To test whether fetal clonotypes persist, the study used deep sequencing on TCR alpha and beta repertoires from monozygotic twins, unrelated adults of various ages, and cord blood. To rule out contamination, the twin experiments were replicated at different times with different library preparation protocols. Here is what the overall study found, with its caveats: In beta out-of-frame sequences, excess twin sharing was weaker, because having fewer shared sequences lowered the signal-to-noise ratio. Because the same donors could not be followed over many years, conclusions were based on cross-sectional statistical analysis. Compared with coincidental sharing between unrelated individuals, out-of-frame TCR alpha sequences shared between twins had an excess of sequences with low generation probability. Recombination models systematically underestimated out-of-frame TCR alpha sharing in monozygotic twins but agreed with sharing between unrelated individuals. Zero-insertion analyses could be partly confounded by invariant T cells such as MAIT and iNKT, although diverse VJ usage argued against such confounding for most clonotypes. Fewer insertions were carried by abundant cord blood beta clonotypes, a similar but weaker trend appeared in young adult naive repertoires, and no such trend appeared in memory repertoires.

The table lists this clonotype with a few counts. The target of this receptor is not known. Base-call qualities are not available, and no considerably larger clone is one nucleotide away. The library was obtained by 5' RACE. Instrument on record: Illumina HiSeq 2000. Template switching added a universal primer binding site, and the final cDNA carried a unique molecular identifier that allowed TCR cDNA molecules to be counted accurately. Specific primers in the conserved constant-segment region were used to synthesize first-strand cDNA for TCR alpha and beta chains. To control for contamination, each cDNA library was double barcoded with a SMART-Mk sample barcode plus Illumina barcodes. Two successive PCR steps introduced TruSeq adapter sequences along with Illumina sample barcodes. Sequencing of the TCR alpha and beta cDNA libraries was done on the Illumina HiSeq platform using custom primers. On the study's bioinformatics: Unique molecular identifiers were extracted from raw reads with MiGEC, and CDR3 positions were determined with MiXCR. Recombination models were inferred per individual with the repgenHMM and IGoR tools using an EM algorithm. Shared clonotypes were analyzed with the tcR package in R, and sharing was normalized by the product of cloneset sizes. To study raw recombination without the effects of thymic and clonal selection, out-of-frame nonproductive sequences were analyzed. TCRdb reanalyzed the raw reads on its own, using fastp at Q25 for trimming and MiXCR for clone calling, and kept in-frame beta chains. Records with the same CDR3 protein are collapsed into one entry carrying the most frequent genes and DNA. TCRdb, not the authors, supplied the V and J calls. This sample comprises a few hundred thousand distinct CDR3 sequences, nearly 10% of them detected only once. The top ten constitute around 3.1% of the sample.

Only healthy Caucasian donors were included. Three pairs of female monozygotic twins, all aged 18 to 29 years, were included in the twin cohort. Peripheral blood mononuclear cells were the source from which RNA for the TCR libraries was isolated. V loses 3 bases of germline sequence and J loses 9 bases, and the interval between the two ends is 17 bases. Reading from cysteine to phenylalanine, the CDR3 counts 14 amino acids. CDR3 DNA only is kept here, 42 bases in frame from base 1. According to the germline V gene, CDR1 reads SGHTA and CDR2 reads FQGNSA. These data were likewise used in another study, on yellow fever vaccine responses in identical twins. Reported in the second study: The authors reported that the T cell response to vaccination in identical twins appeared partly convergent and partly personalized. Focusing on identical twins, the study followed the T cell clones that responded to the vaccine, and did so with precision.

In this chain, TRBV7-2 is recombined with TRBJ2-5; no D gene can be assigned with confidence. The TCR was taken from a woman under 30 in good health. The specimen was PBMCs. For the CDR3, the sequence is CASSFATRTSPQYF. The sequenced DNA is TGTGCCAGCAGCTTTGCTACCCGAACCAGTCCCCAGTACTTC. Reference TRBV7-2 and TRBJ2-5 proteins supply the regions before and after the CDR3; the full variable domain is: GAGVSQSPSNKVTEKGKDVELRCDPISGHTALYWYRQSLGQGLEFLIYFQGNSAPDKSGLPSDRFSAERTGGSVSTLTIQRTQQEDSAVYLCASSFATRTSPQYFGPGTRLLVL.